The source of this T cell receptor beta chain is a study of T cells in localized non-small cell lung cancer. Notes on the study in general: Uninvolved adjacent lung had more T cell clonality than any other tissue, topping tumor. A median of roughly 57 clones ranked among the top 100 in tumor appeared in adjacent lung.

Germline V gene lookup returns CDR1 MNHGY and CDR2 SAAAGT. With 2 bases clipped from V and 4 bases from J, the junction kept 4 bases outside the gene matches. The CDR3 consists of 15 residues. Relative to its sample, this clone is medium-sized. The antigen is unknown. TCRdb's copy holds only in-frame clones and misses some; the assay was immunoSEQ multiplex PCR. This table holds a few thousand clones, roughly 28% found once. The sample here was lung tumor tissue, taken before any cancer treatment. The clonotype comes from a man between 40 and 75 years old with stage III squamous cell lung carcinoma. V is TRBV6-8 and J is TRBJ1-1, with 10 positions matching TRBD1. CDR3 region: CASSYRDRGFTEAFF. DNA of the CDR3: TGTGCCAGCAGTTACAGGGACAGGGGATTCACTGAAGCTTTCTTT.